The next 4 T cell receptor beta chains were all read from a single sample in a study of blood T cell repertoires in COVID-19 (dated by TCRdb to the early 2020s). Library method: the immunoSEQ multiplex PCR assay. TCRdb limited this immuneACCESS table to in-frame rearrangements with V and J called. A share of clones is missing; checked studies link under half to unresolved V genes, and the rest is unexplained. The sample includes about 320,000 clones, with 88% observed a single time. The ten top clones hold around 1.6% of the sample. Source material: peripheral blood. Source of these receptors: a woman in her 30s with COVID-19, enrolled during active disease.

The chain employs TRBV2 and TRBJ1-1; D unresolved. The CDR3 covers 12 residues. CDR1 SNHLY and CDR2 FYNNEI come from the germline V gene. Between the trimmed V and J ends, which lost 6 bases and 0 bases, there was a span of 5 bases. This CDR3 is CASSKMNTEAFF. The DNA of the CDR3 is TGTGCCAGCAGCAAAATGAACACTGAAGCTTTCTTT.

This sequence joins TRBV6-2 or TRBV6-3 and TRBJ1-2; D gene ambiguous. In germline, CDR1 is MNHEY, CDR2 SVGEGT. Trimming took 5 bases from V and 6 from J, leaving 13 bases between them. This CDR3 is 13 amino acids long. The CDR3 spells CASSNTAVHGYTF. In nucleotides, the CDR3 is TGTGCCAGCAGTAACACAGCTGTCCATGGCTACACCTTC.

The chain has TRBV3-1 (or the pseudogene TRBV3-2) and TRBJ1-1; weak D call: TRBD1 (5 bases). Germline V gene lookup returns CDR1 LGHDT and CDR2 YNNKEL (reference sequence). V dropped 0 bases and J dropped 5 bases, with 13 bases sitting between them. The CDR3 runs 15 residues. The CDR3 DNA follows: TGTGCCAGCAGCCAAGACCCCCTGGGGGGGACTGAAGCTTTCTTT. It yields the protein CASSQDPLGGTEAFF.

V usage is TRBV5-1 and J usage is TRBJ1-6, with TRBD1 matching 9 bases. V was clipped by 3 bases and J by 5 bases; unmatched bases: 6. Germline CDR1 SGHRS, CDR2 YFSETQ. This CDR3 is built from 16 residues. Written as DNA, the CDR3 is TGCGCCAGCAGCTCCACCGGGACAGGGAATAATTCACCCCTCCACTTT. Translation gives CASSSTGTGNNSPLHF.